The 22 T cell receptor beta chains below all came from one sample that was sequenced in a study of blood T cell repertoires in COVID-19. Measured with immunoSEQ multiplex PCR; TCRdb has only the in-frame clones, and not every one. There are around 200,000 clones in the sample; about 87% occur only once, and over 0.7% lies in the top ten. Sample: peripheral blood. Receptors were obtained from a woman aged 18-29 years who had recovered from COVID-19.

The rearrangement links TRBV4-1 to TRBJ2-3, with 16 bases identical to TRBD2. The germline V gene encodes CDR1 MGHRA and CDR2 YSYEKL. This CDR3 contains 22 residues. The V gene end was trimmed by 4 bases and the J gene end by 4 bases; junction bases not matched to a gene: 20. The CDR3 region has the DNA TGCGCCAGCAGCCCGTATCGCGACCCGGGACTAGCGGGAGGGCCCCCCTCAGATACGCAGTATTTT. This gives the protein CASSPYRDPGLAGGPPSDTQYF.

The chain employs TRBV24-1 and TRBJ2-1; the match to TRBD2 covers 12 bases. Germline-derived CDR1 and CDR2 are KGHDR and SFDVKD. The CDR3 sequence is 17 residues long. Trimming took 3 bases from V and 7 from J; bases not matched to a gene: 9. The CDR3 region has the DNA TGTGCCACCAGTGATCCCGGACTAGCGGGAAGGGTGAATGAGCAGTTCTTC. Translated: CATSDPGLAGRVNEQFF.

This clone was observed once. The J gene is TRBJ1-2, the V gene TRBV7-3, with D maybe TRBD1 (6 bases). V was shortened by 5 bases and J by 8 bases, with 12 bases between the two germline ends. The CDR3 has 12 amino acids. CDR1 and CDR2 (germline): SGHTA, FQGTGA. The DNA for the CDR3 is TGTGCCAGCAGCCCCGGGGGGGGCGGCTACACCTTC. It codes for CASSPGGGGYTF.

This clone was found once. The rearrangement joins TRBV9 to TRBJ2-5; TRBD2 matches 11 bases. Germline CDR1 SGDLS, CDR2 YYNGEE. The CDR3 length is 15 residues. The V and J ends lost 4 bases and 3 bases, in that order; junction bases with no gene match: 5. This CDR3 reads CASSPGTSGKETQYF. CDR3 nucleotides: TGTGCCAGCAGCCCCGGGACTAGCGGTAAAGAGACCCAGTACTTC.

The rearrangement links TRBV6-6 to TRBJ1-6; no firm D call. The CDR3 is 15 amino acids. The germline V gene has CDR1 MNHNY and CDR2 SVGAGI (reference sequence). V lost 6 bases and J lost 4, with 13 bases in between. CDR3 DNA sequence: TGTGCCAGCAGCCCCGAGGAAACTTATAATTCACCCCTCCACTTT. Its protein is CASSPEETYNSPLHF.

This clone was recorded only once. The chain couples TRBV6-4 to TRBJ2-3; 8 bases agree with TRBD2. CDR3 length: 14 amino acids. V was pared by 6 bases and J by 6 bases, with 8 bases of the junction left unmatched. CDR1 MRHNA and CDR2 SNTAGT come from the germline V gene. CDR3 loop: CASSHVGLADTQYF. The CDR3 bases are TGTGCCAGCAGCCACGTTGGACTAGCCGATACGCAGTATTTT.

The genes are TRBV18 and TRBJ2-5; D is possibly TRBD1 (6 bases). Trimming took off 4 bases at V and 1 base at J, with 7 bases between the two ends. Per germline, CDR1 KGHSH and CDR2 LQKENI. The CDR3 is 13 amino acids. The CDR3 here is CASSLQGQETQYF. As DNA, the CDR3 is TGTGCCAGCTCACTACAGGGCCAAGAGACCCAGTACTTC.

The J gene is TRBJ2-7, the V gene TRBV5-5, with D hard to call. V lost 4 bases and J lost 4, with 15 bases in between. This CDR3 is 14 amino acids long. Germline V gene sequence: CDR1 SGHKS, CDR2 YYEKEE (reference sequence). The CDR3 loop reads CASSPDLMEYEQYV. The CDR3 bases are TGTGCCAGCAGCCCAGACTTAATGGAATACGAGCAGTACGTC.

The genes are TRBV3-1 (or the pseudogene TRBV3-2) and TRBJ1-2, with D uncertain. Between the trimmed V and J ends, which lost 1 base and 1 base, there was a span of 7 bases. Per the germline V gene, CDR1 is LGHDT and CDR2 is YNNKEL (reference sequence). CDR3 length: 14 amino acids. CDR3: CASSQGQVNYGYTF. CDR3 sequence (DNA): TGTGCCAGCAGCCAAGGGCAGGTTAACTATGGCTACACCTTC.

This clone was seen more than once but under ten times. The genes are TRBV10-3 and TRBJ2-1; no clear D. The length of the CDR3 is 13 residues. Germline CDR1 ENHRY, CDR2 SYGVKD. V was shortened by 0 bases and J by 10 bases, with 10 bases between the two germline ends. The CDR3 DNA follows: TGTGCCATCAGTGAGTCGGTAGATCCAGAGCAGTTCTTC. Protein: CAISESVDPEQFF.

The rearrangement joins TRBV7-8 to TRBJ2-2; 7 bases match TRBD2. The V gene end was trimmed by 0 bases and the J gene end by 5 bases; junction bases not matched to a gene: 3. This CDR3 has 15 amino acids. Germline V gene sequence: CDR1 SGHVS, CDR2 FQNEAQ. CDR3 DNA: TGTGCCAGCAGCTTAGCGGGAGGGTGGACCGGGGAGCTGTTTTTT. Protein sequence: CASSLAGGWTGELFF.

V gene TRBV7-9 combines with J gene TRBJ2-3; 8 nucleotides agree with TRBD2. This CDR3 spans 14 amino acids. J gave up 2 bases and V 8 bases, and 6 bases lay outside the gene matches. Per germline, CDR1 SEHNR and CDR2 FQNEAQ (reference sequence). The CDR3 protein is CASRGGGLTDTQYF. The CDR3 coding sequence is TGTGCCAGCCGGGGGGGAGGACTCACAGATACGCAGTATTTT.

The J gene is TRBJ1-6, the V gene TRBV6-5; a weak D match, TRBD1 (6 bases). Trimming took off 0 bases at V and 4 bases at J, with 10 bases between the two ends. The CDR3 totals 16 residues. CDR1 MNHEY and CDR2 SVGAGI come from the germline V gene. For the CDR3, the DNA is TGTGCCAGCAGTTACTCCGGGACACAGTATAATTCACCCCTCCACTTT. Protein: CASSYSGTQYNSPLHF.

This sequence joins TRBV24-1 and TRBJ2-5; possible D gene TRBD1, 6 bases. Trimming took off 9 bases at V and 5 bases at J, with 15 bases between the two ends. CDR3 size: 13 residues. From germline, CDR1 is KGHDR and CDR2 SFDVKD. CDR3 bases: TGTGCCACCGCCGGCGGACAGAGGGAGACCCAGTACTTC. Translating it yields CATAGGQRETQYF.

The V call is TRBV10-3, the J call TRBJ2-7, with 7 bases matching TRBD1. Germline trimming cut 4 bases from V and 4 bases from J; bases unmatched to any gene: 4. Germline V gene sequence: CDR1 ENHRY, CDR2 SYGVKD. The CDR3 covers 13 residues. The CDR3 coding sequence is TGTGCCATCAGTGTGGGACAGAGTTACGAGCAGTACGTC. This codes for CAISVGQSYEQYV.

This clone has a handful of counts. In DNA form, the CDR3 reads TGCAGTGCTAGTGATACAGGGGAAGGACAGGGCTACACCTTC. As protein: CSASDTGEGQGYTF. The chain joins TRBV20-1 to TRBJ1-2; 7 nucleotides agree with TRBD1. Germline CDR1 reads DFQATT; CDR2 reads SNEGSKA (reference sequence). The CDR3 runs 14 residues. V trimming: 3 bases; J trimming: 8 bases; junction bases outside the gene matches: 12.

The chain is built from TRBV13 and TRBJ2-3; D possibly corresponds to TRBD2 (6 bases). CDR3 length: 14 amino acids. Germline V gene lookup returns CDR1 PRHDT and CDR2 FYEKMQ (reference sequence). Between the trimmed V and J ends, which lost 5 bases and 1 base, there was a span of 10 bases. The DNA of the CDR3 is TGTGCCAGCAGCCAGGAGGGGCGCACAGATACGCAGTATTTT. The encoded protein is CASSQEGRTDTQYF.

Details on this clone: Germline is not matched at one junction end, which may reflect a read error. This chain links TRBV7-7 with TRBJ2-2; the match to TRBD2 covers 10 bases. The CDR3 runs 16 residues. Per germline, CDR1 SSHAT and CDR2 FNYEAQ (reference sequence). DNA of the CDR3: TGTGCTAGCAGCCCCCTAGCGGGAGCGACCACCGGGGAGCTGTTTTTT. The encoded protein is CASSPLAGATTGELFF.

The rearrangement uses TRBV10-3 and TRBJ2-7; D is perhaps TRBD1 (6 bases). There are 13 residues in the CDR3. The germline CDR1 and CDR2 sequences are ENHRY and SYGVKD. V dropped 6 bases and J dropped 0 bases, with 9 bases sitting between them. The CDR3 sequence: CAIRDRTSYEQYF. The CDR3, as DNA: TGTGCCATCAGGGACAGAACCTCCTACGAGCAGTACTTC.

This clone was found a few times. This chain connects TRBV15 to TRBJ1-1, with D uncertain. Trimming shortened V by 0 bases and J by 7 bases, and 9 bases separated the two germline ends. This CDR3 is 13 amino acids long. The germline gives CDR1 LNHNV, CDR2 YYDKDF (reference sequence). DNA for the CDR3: TGTGCCACCAGCAGAGATCCTGGCAATGAAGCTTTCTTT. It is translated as CATSRDPGNEAFF.

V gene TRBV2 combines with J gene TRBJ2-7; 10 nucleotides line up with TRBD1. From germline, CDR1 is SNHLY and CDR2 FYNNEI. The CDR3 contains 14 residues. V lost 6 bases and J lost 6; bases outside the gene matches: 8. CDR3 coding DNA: TGTGCCAGCAGCAAGACAGGGGGCGCGTCCGAGCAGTACTTC. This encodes CASSKTGGASEQYF.

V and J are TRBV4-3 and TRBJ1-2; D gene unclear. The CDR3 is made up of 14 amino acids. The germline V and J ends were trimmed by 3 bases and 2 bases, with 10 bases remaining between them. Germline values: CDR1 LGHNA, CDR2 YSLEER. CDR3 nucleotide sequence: TGCGCCAGCAGCCAGTATCAGAAAAACTATGGCTACACCTTC. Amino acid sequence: CASSQYQKNYGYTF.